A single sample gave rise to the 17 T cell receptor beta chains below, sequenced in a study of spatial heterogeneity in lung cancer. The time point denotes: sample taken at primary tumor resection. The authors sequenced whole RNA from tumor, nontumor lung or frozen PBMC without sorting. Using its own MiXCR run on the 5' RACE reads, TCRdb lists one record per CDR3 protein. This table has around 10,000 distinct CDR3 sequences, approximately 3.5% appearing once. The source material was normal lung tissue next to the tumor, sampled at surgery. All receptors derive from a male donor with early-stage non-small cell lung cancer.

This clonotype qualifies as medium-sized. Found in a library prepared for alpha chains, this beta chain is an off-target read, and its abundance has little meaning. The rearrangement uses TRBV7-2 and TRBJ1-2; 9 bases are shared with TRBD1. V shed 4 bases and J 4 bases; nucleotides not matched to a gene: 10. The CDR3 contains 16 residues. Germline CDR1 SGHTA, CDR2 FQGNSA. The chain's CDR3 is CASSSSLRDRVYGYTF. As DNA, the CDR3 is TGTGCCAGCAGCTCGTCCCTCCGGGACAGGGTCTATGGCTACACCTTC. Complete variable domain (other parts from reference TRBV7-2 and TRBJ1-2): GAGVSQSPSNKVTEKGKDVELRCDPISGHTALYWYRQSLGQGLEFLIYFQGNSAPDKSGLPSDRFSAERTGGSVSTLTIQRTQQEDSAVYLCASSSSLRDRVYGYTFGSGTRLTVV.

This clonotype was picked up many times. Since it is a stray read in a library aimed at alpha chains, this beta chain has a size that is not meaningful. The CDR3: CASSERRGYDNQPQHF. Written as DNA, the CDR3 is TGTGCCAGCAGTGAACGGAGGGGTTACGACAATCAGCCCCAGCATTTT. The rearrangement joins TRBV6-1 to TRBJ1-5, with D maybe TRBD1 (5 bases). Germline loops: CDR1 MNHNS, CDR2 SASEGT. Between the trimmed V and J ends, which lost 2 bases and 3 bases, there was a span of 14 bases. The CDR3 covers 16 residues.

This clonotype has a count of ten or more. With the library built for alpha chains, this beta chain is off target and its frequency is not meaningful. The V and J genes are TRBV7-2 and TRBJ2-2; D is unclear. The CDR3 has 14 residues. The germline V and J ends were trimmed by 3 bases and 2 bases, with 7 bases remaining between them. Germline loops: CDR1 SGHTA, CDR2 FQGNSA. The CDR3 reads CASSFRPNTGELFF. DNA for the CDR3: TGTGCCAGCAGCTTTCGCCCTAACACCGGGGAGCTGTTTTTT.

This clonotype was counted many times. This beta chain is an off-target read within a library intended for alpha chains, so its frequency means little. The V call is TRBV15, the J call TRBJ2-3; D uncertain. This CDR3 region has 14 residues. Trimming took off 3 bases at V and 0 bases at J, with 7 bases between the two ends. Germline CDR1 is LNHNV and CDR2 is YYDKDF (reference sequence). The CDR3 sequence is CATSSWGSTDTQYF. DNA for the CDR3: TGTGCCACCAGCAGTTGGGGTAGCACAGATACGCAGTATTTT.

This clonotype was counted only a few times. This beta chain is a stray sequence in a library constructed for alpha chains; its clone size is not meaningful. The chain employs TRBV20-1 and TRBJ2-7, with D perhaps TRBD2 (6 bases). CDR3 length equals 14 residues. Trimming took off 6 bases at V and 1 base at J, with 16 bases between the two ends. Germline-derived CDR1 and CDR2 are DFQATT and SNEGSKA (reference sequence). The DNA for the CDR3 is TGCAGTGCCCCCGCGGTAAGCGGGTCCTACGAGCAGTACTTC. Translation: CSAPAVSGSYEQYF.

This clonotype counts as medium-sized (0.01 to 0.1%). The size of this beta chain means little, since it is a stray read in a library made for alpha chains. The CDR3 nucleotides are TGTGCCAGCAGCTCTCAAGAGACCCAGTACTTC. The encoded protein is CASSSQETQYF. The V call is TRBV7-9, the J call TRBJ2-5; D is unresolved. CDR1 SEHNR and CDR2 FQNEAQ come from the germline V gene (reference sequence). V was trimmed by 4 bases and J by 2 bases, leaving 2 bases between them. CDR3 length equals 11 residues.

This clonotype has a count of ten or more. This beta chain slipped into a library made for alpha chains as a stray read, so its size is not meaningful. The CDR3 nucleotides read TGTGCCAGCAGTATTACTTGGAACACTGAAGCTTTCTTT. Its protein is CASSITWNTEAFF. The rearrangement joins TRBV6-1 to TRBJ1-1; D is unresolved. The ends were cut back, 5 bases at V and 1 base at J, with 8 bases in the middle. Germline values: CDR1 MNHNS, CDR2 SASEGT. The length of the CDR3 is 13 residues.

At least ten counts were recorded for this clonotype. A library prepared for alpha chains yielded this beta chain as an off-target read; its size is of little meaning. The chain joins TRBV7-2 to TRBJ1-5; D perhaps matches TRBD1 (5 bases). The CDR3 runs to 17 residues. Germline V CDR1 and CDR2: SGHTA, FQGNSA. Trimming pared 2 bases from V and 2 bases from J, leaving 16 bases between. CDR3 coding DNA: TGTGCCAGCAGCTTAAGGGGTGGAAGCGGAGGCAATCAGCCCCAGCATTTT. Amino acid sequence: CASSLRGGSGGNQPQHF. Drawing the rest from reference TRBV7-2 and TRBJ1-5, the complete variable domain is GAGVSQSPSNKVTEKGKDVELRCDPISGHTALYWYRQSLGQGLEFLIYFQGNSAPDKSGLPSDRFSAERTGGSVSTLTIQRTQQEDSAVYLCASSLRGGSGGNQPQHFGDGTRLSIL.

This clonotype was detected ten times or more. Little can be read into the size of this beta chain, an off-target read in a library designed for alpha chains. This rearrangement joins TRBV30 to TRBJ2-1; TRBD2 matches at 15 bases. Germline V lookup: CDR1 GTSNPN, CDR2 SVGIG (reference sequence). The CDR3 has 14 residues. V was pared by 5 bases and J by 14 bases, with 10 bases of the junction left unmatched. The CDR3 bases are TGTGCCTGGGGGAAGGGACTAGCGGGGGGCACAAAGTTCTTC. This translates into CAWGKGLAGGTKFF.

This clonotype came up many times. This beta chain is an off-target read within a library intended for alpha chains, so its frequency means little. This chain uses TRBV5-6 with TRBJ2-3, with D tentatively TRBD1 (5 bases). The germline V and J ends were trimmed by 5 bases and 0 bases, with 13 bases remaining between them. The CDR3 is 15 residues long. Germline V gene lookup returns CDR1 SGHDT and CDR2 YYEEEE. CDR3 coding DNA: TGTGCCAGCAGTACGCTCCGGACAAGCACAGATACGCAGTATTTT. This codes for CASSTLRTSTDTQYF.

This clonotype was recorded at least ten times. This beta chain represents an off-target read in a library built for alpha chains; its size is of limited meaning. This sequence joins TRBV11-3 and TRBJ1-2, with D possibly matching TRBD1 (5 bases). Trimming stripped 4 bases from V and 0 bases from J, with 15 bases between. Germline assignment: CDR1 SGHNT and CDR2 YENEEA. The length of the CDR3 is 16 residues. CDR3 residues: CASSSGGETANYGYTF. The CDR3 coding sequence is TGTGCCAGCAGCTCCGGGGGGGAGACGGCTAACTATGGCTACACCTTC.

This clonotype was seen ten or more times. This beta chain is off target for a library built for alpha chains, so its abundance means little. The CDR3 sequence: CASSSLPQGQFNEQFF. The CDR3 nucleotides are TGTGCCAGCAGCTCCCTACCACAGGGGCAGTTCAATGAGCAGTTCTTC. The rearrangement joins TRBV7-3 to TRBJ2-1; 7 bases are shared with TRBD1. Germline loops: CDR1 SGHTA, CDR2 FQGTGA. The CDR3 spans 16 residues. Germline trimming cut 4 bases from V and 6 bases from J; bases unmatched to any gene: 12.

This clonotype was seen a few times. Because the library targeted alpha chains, this beta chain is an off-target read whose size means little. V is TRBV4-2 and J is TRBJ2-7; 9 nucleotides line up with TRBD2. V shed 1 base, J shed 6 bases, and the junction held 10 bases outside the gene matches. The CDR3 loop spans 16 amino acids. The germline V gene encodes CDR1 LGHNA and CDR2 YNFKEQ. The CDR3 coding sequence is TGTGCCAGCAGCCAAGCGTCTGTAGCGGGGGAGAGCGAGCAGTACTTC. Residues: CASSQASVAGESEQYF.

In this sample, this clonotype turned up many times. Since it is a stray read in a library aimed at alpha chains, this beta chain has a size that is not meaningful. The chain uses TRBV6-1 and TRBJ1-1, with D perhaps TRBD1 (5 bases). V was trimmed by 1 base and J by 3 bases, leaving 18 bases between them. Germline lookup yields CDR1 MNHNS and CDR2 SASEGT. CDR3 size: 17 residues. CDR3 nucleotide sequence: TGTGCCAGCAGTGAAGAGCTCAGGGCACTCGGTGACACTGAAGCTTTCTTT. Amino acid sequence: CASSEELRALGDTEAFF.

By sample fraction, this clonotype is medium-sized. This beta chain is a stray sequence in a library constructed for alpha chains; its clone size is not meaningful. The chain has TRBV20-1 and TRBJ1-2, with D uncertain. Trimming left V 0 bases short and J 8 bases short, with 13 bases between. Per the germline V gene, CDR1 is DFQATT and CDR2 is SNEGSKA (reference sequence). The CDR3 extends over 13 amino acids. The DNA of the CDR3 is TGCAGTGCTAGAGATCGCTCTACGAACGGCTACACCTTC. Amino acids: CSARDRSTNGYTF.

At least ten counts were recorded for this clonotype. This beta chain is an unintended read in a library built for alpha chains; its size means little. The chain uses TRBV2 and TRBJ2-7; no clear D gene. Per the germline V gene, CDR1 is SNHLY and CDR2 is FYNNEI. V was pared by 1 base and J by 3 bases, with 1 base between. The CDR3 runs to 11 residues. The CDR3 DNA reads as TGTGCCAGCAGTGAAGACTACGAGCAGTACTTC. Protein sequence: CASSEDYEQYF.

This clonotype was seen a handful of times. This beta chain appears as a stray read in a library generated for alpha chains; its size is not informative. This chain connects TRBV7-2 to TRBJ2-7; 8 bases map to TRBD1. The trim removed 2 bases at V and 4 bases at J, leaving 4 bases unmatched. This CDR3 region has 14 residues. Germline loops: CDR1 SGHTA, CDR2 FQGNSA. CDR3 amino acids: CASSLQTGAYEQYF. CDR3 sequence (DNA): TGTGCCAGCAGCTTACAGACAGGGGCGTACGAGCAGTACTTC.